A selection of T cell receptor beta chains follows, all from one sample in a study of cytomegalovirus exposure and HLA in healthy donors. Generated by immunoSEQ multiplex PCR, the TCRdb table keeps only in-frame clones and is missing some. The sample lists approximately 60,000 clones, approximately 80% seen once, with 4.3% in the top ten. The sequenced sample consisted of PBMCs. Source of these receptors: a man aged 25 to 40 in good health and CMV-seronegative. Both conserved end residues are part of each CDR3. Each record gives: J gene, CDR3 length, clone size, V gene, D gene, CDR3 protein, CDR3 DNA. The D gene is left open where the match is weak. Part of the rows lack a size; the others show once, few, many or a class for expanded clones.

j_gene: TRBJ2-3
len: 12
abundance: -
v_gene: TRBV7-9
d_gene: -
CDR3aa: CASRGVRDTQYF
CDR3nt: TGTGCCAGCAGAGGAGTACGAGATACGCAGTATTTT

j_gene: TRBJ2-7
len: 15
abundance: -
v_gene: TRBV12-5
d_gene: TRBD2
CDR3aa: CASGSGGKTFYEQYF
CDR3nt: TGTGCTAGTGGTAGCGGGGGGAAAACCTTCTACGAGCAGTACTTC

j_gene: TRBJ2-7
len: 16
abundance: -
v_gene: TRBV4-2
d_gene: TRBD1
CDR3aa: CASSQDNPQGAGEQYF
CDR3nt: TGTGCCAGCAGCCAAGATAACCCGCAGGGGGCGGGGGAGCAGTACTTC

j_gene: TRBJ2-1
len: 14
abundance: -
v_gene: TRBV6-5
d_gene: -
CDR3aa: CASRLRGRDNEQFF
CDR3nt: TGTGCCAGCCGTCTTAGGGGAAGGGACAATGAGCAGTTCTTC

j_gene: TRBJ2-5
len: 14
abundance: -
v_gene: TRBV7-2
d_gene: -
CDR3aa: CASSFGNQVETQYF
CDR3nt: TGTGCCAGCAGCTTTGGTAATCAGGTTGAGACCCAGTACTTC

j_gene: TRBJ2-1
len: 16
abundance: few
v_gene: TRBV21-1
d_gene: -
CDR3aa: CASRGLAGGCYNEQFF
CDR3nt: TGTGCCAGCAGGGGCCTAGCGGGAGGGTGCTACAATGAGCAGTTCTTC

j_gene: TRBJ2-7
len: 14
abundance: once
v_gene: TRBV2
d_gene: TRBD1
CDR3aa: CATTTGGDDYEQYF
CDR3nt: TGTGCCACTACGACAGGGGGGGACGACTACGAGCAGTACTTC

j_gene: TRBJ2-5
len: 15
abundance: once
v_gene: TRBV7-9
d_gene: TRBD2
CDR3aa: CASSLTSGSRETQYF
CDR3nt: TGTGCCAGCAGCTTAACCAGCGGGAGTCGGGAGACCCAGTACTTC

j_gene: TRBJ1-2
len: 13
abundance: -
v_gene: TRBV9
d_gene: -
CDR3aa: CASSPREPGGYTF
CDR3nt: TGTGCCAGCAGCCCACGAGAGCCGGGTGGCTACACCTTC

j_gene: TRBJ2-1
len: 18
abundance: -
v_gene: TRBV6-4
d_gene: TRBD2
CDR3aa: CASPGGPSGHQERNEQFF
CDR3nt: TGTGCCAGCCCCGGTGGCCCTAGCGGACATCAAGAACGCAATGAGCAGTTCTTC

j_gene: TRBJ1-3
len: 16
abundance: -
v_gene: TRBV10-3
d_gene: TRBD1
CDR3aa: CAITLGQGASGNTIYF
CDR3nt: TGTGCCATCACCCTGGGGCAGGGGGCTTCCGGAAACACCATATATTTT

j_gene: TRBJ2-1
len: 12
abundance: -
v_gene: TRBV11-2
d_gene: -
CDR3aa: CASSRTVNEQFF
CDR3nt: TGTGCCAGCAGCCGGACAGTGAATGAGCAGTTCTTC